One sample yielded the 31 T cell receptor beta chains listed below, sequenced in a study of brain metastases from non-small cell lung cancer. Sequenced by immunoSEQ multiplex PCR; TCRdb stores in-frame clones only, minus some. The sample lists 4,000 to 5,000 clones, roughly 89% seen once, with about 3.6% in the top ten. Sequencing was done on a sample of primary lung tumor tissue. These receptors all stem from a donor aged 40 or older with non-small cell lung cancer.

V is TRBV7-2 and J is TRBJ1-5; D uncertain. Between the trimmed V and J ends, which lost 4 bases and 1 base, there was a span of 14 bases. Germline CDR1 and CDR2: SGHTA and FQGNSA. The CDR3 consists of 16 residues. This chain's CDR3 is CASSWTGPRSNQPQHF. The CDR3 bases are TGTGCCAGCAGCTGGACCGGACCTAGGAGCAATCAGCCCCAGCATTTT.

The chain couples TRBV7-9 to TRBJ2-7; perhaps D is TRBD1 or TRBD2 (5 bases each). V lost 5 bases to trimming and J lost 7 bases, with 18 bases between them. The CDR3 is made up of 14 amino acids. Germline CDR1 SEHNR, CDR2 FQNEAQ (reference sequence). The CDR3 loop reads CASSLSRDQREQYF. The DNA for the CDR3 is TGTGCCAGCAGCCTGTCCCGGGACCAAAGGGAGCAGTACTTC.

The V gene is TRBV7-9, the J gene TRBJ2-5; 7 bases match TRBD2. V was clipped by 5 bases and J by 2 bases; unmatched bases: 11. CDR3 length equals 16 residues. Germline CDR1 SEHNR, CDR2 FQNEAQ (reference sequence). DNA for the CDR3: TGTGCCAGCAGCCGTCTCGGGAGGACCATACAAGAGACCCAGTACTTC. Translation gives CASSRLGRTIQETQYF.

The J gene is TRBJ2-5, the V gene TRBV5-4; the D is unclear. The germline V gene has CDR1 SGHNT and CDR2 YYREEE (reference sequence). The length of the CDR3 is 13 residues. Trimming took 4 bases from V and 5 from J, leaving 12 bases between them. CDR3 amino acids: CASSPGRTETQYF. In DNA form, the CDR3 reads TGTGCCAGCAGCCCCGGAAGAACGGAGACCCAGTACTTC.

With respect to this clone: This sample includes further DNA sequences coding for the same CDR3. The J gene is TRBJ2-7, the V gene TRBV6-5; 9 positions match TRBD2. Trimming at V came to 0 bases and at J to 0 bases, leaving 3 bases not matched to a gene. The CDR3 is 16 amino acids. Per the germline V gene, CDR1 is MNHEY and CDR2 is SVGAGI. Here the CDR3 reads CASSYSTSGSSYEQYF. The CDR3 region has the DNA TGTGCCAGCAGTTACTCGACTAGCGGAAGCTCCTACGAGCAGTACTTC.

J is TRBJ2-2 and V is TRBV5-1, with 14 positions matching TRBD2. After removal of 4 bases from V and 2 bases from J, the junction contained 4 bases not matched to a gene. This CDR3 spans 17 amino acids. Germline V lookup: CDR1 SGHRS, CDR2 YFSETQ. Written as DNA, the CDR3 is TGCGCCAGCAGCAAAGGGACTAGCGGGAGTAACACCGGGGAGCTGTTTTTT. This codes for CASSKGTSGSNTGELFF.

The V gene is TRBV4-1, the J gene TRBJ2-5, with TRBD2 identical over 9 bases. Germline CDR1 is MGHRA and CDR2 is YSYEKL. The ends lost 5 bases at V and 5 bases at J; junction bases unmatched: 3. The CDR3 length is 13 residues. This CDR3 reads CASSASGAETQYF. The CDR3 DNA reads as TGCGCCAGCAGCGCTAGCGGGGCTGAGACCCAGTACTTC.

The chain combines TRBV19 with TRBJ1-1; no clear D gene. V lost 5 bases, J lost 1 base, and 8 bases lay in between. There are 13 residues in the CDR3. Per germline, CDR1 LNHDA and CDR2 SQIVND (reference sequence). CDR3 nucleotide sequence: TGTGCCAGTAGTGCCGAGGAGAACACTGAAGCTTTCTTT. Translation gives CASSAEENTEAFF.

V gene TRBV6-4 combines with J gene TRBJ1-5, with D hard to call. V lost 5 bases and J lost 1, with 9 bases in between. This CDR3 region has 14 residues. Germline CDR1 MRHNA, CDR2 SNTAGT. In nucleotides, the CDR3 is TGTGCCAGCAGTCCCGACTGGAGCAATCAGCCCCAGCATTTT. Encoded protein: CASSPDWSNQPQHF.

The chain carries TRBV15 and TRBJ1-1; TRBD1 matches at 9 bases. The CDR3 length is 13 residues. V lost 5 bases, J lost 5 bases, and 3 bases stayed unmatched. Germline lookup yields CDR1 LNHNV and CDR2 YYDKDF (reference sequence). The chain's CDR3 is CATSAGTGTEAFF. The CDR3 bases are TGTGCCACCAGCGCCGGGACAGGGACTGAAGCTTTCTTT.

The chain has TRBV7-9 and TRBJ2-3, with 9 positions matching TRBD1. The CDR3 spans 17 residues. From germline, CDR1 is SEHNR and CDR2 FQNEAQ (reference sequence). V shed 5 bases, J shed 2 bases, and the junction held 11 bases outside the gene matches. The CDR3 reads CASSIPSTGGITDTQYF. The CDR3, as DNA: TGTGCCAGCAGCATCCCCTCTACAGGGGGCATCACAGATACGCAGTATTTT.

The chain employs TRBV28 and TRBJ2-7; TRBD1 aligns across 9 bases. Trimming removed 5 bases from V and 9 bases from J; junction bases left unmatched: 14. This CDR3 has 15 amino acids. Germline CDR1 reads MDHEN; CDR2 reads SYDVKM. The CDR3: CASSLGTGRLRRQYF. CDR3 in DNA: TGTGCCAGCAGTCTTGGGACAGGGAGATTACGGCGGCAGTACTTC.

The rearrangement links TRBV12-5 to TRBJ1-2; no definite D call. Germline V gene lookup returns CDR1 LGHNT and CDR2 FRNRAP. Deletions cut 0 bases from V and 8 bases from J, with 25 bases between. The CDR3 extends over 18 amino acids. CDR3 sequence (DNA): TGTGCTAGTGGTTTGGTAGGCCAGGCCCTTTTGAGTGCTCGGGGCTACACCTTC. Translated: CASGLVGQALLSARGYTF.

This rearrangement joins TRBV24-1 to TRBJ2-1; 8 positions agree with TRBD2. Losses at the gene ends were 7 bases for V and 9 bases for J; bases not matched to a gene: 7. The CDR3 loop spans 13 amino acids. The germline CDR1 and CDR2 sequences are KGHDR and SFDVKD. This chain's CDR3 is CATSRPGGGEQFF. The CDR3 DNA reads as TGTGCCACCAGCAGGCCCGGGGGGGGTGAGCAGTTCTTC.

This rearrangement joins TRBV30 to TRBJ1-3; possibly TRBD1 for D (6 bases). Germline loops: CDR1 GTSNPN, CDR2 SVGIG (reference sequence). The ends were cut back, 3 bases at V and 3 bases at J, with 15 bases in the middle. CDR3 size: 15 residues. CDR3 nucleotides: TGTGCCTGGAGGCCAGGGGCATTTTTTGGAAACACCATATATTTT. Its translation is CAWRPGAFFGNTIYF.

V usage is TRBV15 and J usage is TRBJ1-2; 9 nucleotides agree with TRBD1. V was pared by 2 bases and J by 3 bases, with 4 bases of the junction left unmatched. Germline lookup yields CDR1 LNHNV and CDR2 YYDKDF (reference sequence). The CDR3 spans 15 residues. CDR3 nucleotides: TGTGCCACCAGCAGAACCCGGACAGGGGACTATGGCTACACCTTC. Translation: CATSRTRTGDYGYTF. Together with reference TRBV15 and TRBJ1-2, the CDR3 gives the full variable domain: DAMVIQNPRYQVTQFGKPVTLSCSQTLNHNVMYWYQQKSSQAPKLLFHYYDKDFNNEADTPDNFQSRRPNTSFCFLDIRSPGLGDTAMYLCATSRTRTGDYGYTFGSGTRLTVV.

The CDR3 is CASSDRSGFNNEQFF. Here the CDR3 DNA reads TGTGCCAGCAGTGATCGTAGCGGATTCAACAATGAGCAGTTCTTC. This chain links TRBV2 with TRBJ2-1; maybe TRBD2 (6 bases). Per the germline V gene, CDR1 is SNHLY and CDR2 is FYNNEI. V was pared by 3 bases and J by 5 bases, with 14 bases between. This CDR3 spans 15 amino acids.

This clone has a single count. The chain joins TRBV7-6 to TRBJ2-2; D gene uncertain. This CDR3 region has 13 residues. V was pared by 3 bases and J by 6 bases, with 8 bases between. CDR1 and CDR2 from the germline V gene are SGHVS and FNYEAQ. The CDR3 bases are TGTGCCAGCAGCTTGCTTTTGTCCGGGGAGCTGTTTTTT. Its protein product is CASSLLLSGELFF. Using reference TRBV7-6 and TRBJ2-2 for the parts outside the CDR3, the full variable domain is GAGVSQSPRYKVTKRGQDVALRCDPISGHVSLYWYRQALGQGPEFLTYFNYEAQQDKSGLPNDRFSAERPEGSISTLTIQRTEQRDSAMYRCASSLLLSGELFFGEGSRLTVL.

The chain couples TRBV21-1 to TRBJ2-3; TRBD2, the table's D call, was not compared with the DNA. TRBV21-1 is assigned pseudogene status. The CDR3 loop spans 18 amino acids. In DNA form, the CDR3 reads TGTGCCAGCAGCAAAGAAGCCACTAGCGGGAGGGCCACAGATACGCAGTATTTT. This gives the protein CASSKEATSGRATDTQYF.

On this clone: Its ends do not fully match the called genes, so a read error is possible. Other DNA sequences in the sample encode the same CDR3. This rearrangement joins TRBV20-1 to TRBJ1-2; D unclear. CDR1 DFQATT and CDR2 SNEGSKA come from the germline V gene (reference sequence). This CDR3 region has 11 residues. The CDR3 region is CSADSSYGYTF. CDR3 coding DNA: TGCAGTGCTGACTCCAGCTATGGCTACACTTTC.

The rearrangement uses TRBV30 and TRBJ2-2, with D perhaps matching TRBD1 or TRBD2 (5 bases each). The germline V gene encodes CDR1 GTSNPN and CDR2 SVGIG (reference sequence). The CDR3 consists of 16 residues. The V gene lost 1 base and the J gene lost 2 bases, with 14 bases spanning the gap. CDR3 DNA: TGTGCCTGGAGTGAGGGGTGGAGGATTAACACCGGGGAGCTGTTTTTT. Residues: CAWSEGWRINTGELFF.

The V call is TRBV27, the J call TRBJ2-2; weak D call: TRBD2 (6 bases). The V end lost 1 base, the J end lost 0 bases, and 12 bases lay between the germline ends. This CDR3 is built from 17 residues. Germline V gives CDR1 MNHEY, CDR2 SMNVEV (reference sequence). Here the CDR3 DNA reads TGTGCCAGCAGTTTATTAGGGGCGGGATCGAACACCGGGGAGCTGTTTTTT. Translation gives CASSLLGAGSNTGELFF.

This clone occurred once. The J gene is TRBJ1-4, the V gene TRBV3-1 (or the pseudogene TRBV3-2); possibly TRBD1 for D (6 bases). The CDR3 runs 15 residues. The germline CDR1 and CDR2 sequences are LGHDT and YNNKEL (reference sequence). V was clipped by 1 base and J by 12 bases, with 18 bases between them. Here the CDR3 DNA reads TGTGCCAGCAGCCAAGCCCCAATGCTCGAGGGGGAACTGTTTTTT. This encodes CASSQAPMLEGELFF.

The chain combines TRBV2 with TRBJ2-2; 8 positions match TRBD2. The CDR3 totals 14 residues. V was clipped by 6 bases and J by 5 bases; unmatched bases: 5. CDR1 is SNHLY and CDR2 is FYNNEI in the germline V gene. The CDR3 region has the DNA TGTGCCAGCAGATCTAGCGGGCAGACCGGGGAGCTGTTTTTT. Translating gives CASRSSGQTGELFF.

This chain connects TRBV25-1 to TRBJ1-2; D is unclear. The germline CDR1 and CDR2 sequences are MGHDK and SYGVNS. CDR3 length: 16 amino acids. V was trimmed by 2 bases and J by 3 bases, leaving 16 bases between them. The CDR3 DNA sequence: TGTGCCAGCAGTGAAACATCCACTACACCTTACTATGGCTACACCTTC. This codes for CASSETSTTPYYGYTF.

The CDR3 DNA sequence: TGTGCCAGTAGCCGGGGGGCTTACAATGAGCAGTTCTTC. This gives the protein CASSRGAYNEQFF. The chain couples TRBV19 to TRBJ2-1; possibly TRBD2 for D (7 bases). There are 13 residues in the CDR3. V was cut by 6 bases and J by 4 bases, with 10 bases left in between. Germline values: CDR1 LNHDA, CDR2 SQIVND (reference sequence).

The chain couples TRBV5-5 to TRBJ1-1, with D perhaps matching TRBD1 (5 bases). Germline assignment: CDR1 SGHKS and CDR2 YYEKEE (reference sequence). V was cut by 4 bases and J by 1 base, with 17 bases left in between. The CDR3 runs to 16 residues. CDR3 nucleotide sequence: TGTGCCAGCAGCCCTCTATCGGGGGGGTGGAACACTGAAGCTTTCTTT. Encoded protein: CASSPLSGGWNTEAFF.

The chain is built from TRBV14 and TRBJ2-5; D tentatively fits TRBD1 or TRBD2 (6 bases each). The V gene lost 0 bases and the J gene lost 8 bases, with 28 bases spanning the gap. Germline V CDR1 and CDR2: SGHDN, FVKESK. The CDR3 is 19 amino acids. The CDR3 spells CASSQDQGRQEGFWATQYF. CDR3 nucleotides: TGTGCCAGCAGCCAAGATCAGGGGCGACAGGAGGGGTTTTGGGCAACCCAGTACTTC.

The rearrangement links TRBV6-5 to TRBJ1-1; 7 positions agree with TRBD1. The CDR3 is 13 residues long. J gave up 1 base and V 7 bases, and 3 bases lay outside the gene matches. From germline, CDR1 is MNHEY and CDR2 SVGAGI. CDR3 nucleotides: TGTGCCAGCAACAGACAGGGGAACACTGAAGCTTTCTTT. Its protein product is CASNRQGNTEAFF.

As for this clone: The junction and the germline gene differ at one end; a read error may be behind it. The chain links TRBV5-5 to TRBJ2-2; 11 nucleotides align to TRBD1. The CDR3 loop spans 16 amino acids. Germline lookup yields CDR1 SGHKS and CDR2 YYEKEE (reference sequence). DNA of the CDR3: TGTGCCAGCAGCAAGGGACAGGGGGTGAACACCAGGGAGCTGTTTTTT. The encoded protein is CASSKGQGVNTRELFF.

The DNA of the CDR3 is TGTGCCAGCTCAATCCTTTCGGGAGAGCGGAACATTCAGTACTTC. Its protein product is CASSILSGERNIQYF. V usage is TRBV7-9 and J usage is TRBJ2-4; D is perhaps TRBD2 (6 bases). CDR3 length equals 15 residues. Trimming shortened V by 8 bases and J by 7 bases, and 21 bases separated the two germline ends. Germline CDR1 reads SEHNR; CDR2 reads FQNEAQ (reference sequence).